The clone carrying this TCR beta chain was detected a few times. Its target is not known. These data originate in a study of cytomegalovirus exposure and HLA in healthy donors. General study points: An assumption of roughly uniform sequencing depth across donors underlay the presence/absence analyses. Later examination showed HLA-associated TCR beta chains had greater clonal expansion than equally common others. Apart from CMV serostatus, no immune exposure information was available. HLA restriction was apparent for most CMV-associated TCR beta chains in a later analysis.

The PCR had 60 Vbeta and 13 Jbeta primers. Method: immunoSEQ multiplex PCR; TCRdb's copy keeps in-frame clones and lacks some. The data hold approximately 200,000 clones, with approximately 75% observed a single time. CDR3 length equals 14 residues. Germline CDR1 MNHEY, CDR2 SVGAGI. V lost 6 bases and J lost 4; bases outside the gene matches: 4. The sequencing input was PBMCs. The clonotype comes from a man aged 25-45 years in good health and CMV-seropositive. The chain links TRBV6-5 to TRBJ2-2, with 8 positions matching TRBD1. The CDR3 nucleotides read TGTGCCAGCAGACTGACAGGGGTCACCGGGGAGCTGTTTTTT. Translated, it gives CASRLTGVTGELFF.